The entry below describes one TCR beta chain. This specimen comes from a study of blood T cell repertoires in COVID-19. Overall study: PBMCs, B-cell-depleted T cells, or T cells were the source of the cDNA or gDNA that made up the material.

The CDR3 loop spans 15 amino acids. The germline V gene encodes CDR1 MNHEY and CDR2 SVGAGI. The V gene end was trimmed by 0 bases and the J gene end by 5 bases; junction bases not matched to a gene: 6. Per the study methods: Amplification from reference gene primers served as the basis for estimated nucleated cell counts. Sequencing used immunoSEQ multiplex PCR; TCRdb keeps in-frame clones, though not all of them. That table furnishes V, J and clone size, whereas the DNA furnished D and trimming. The sample contains about 380,000 clones, roughly nine tenths of which appear only once. Study members were between about 18 and 95 years old and lived in over 20 US regions. Membership in each cohort depended on participant-reported clinical history.

The rearrangement uses TRBV6-5 and TRBJ2-5, with 7 bases aligning to TRBD1. The sample comprised PBMCs or T cells enriched from blood (not recorded which). The clonotype was recovered from a woman between 25 and 40 years old who had recovered from COVID-19. For the CDR3, the DNA is TGTGCCAGCAGTTACTCCAGACAGGGTAGGGAGACCCAGTACTTC. Its protein product is CASSYSRQGRETQYF.